A single sample is the source of the 4 T cell receptor beta chains below, sequenced in a study of T cell repertoires in cytomegalovirus infection. TCRdb processed the reads anew with MiXCR; each CDR3 protein has one entry. The repertoire consists of 640,000 or so distinct CDR3 sequences, with around 30% occurring once and the leading ten covering about 20%. No antigen has been identified for these receptors. Sample: cultured PBMCs, taken from culture after CMV antigen stimulation. The receptors were sampled from a human donor in good health (CMV status not recorded). Some clones in this sample may be carry-over from other donors' samples.

This clonotype came up a few times. This chain joins TRBV15 and TRBJ1-5; TRBD1 matches at 9 bases. CDR3 length: 16 amino acids. Germline loops: CDR1 LNHNV, CDR2 YYDKDF (reference sequence). Trimming cost V 6 bases and J 3 bases; bases outside gene matches: 9. Written as DNA, the CDR3 is TGTGCCACCAGAAAAACCGGGACAGGGAACAATCAGCCCCAGCATTTT. Its translation is CATRKTGTGNNQPQHF.

This clonotype has only a few counts. The chain uses TRBV30 and TRBJ1-3; 10 bases are shared with TRBD1. The germline V gene has CDR1 GTSNPN and CDR2 SVGIG (reference sequence). With V trimmed by 8 bases and J by 3 bases, 19 bases remained unmatched. CDR3 length: 18 amino acids. The CDR3: CAGSNRQGALWSGNTIYF. CDR3 in DNA: TGTGCCGGCTCAAATCGACAGGGGGCACTTTGGAGTGGAAACACCATATATTTT.

This clonotype was seen once. The chain joins TRBV27 to TRBJ2-7; perhaps TRBD1 as D (5 bases). The V end was cut by 11 bases, the J end by 0 bases, with 11 bases between. This CDR3 is built from 12 residues. The V gene's germline CDR1 is MNHEY and CDR2 SMNVEV (reference sequence). The DNA of the CDR3 is TGTGCCTTCGAAGGGGTCTCCTACGAGCAGTACTTC. Translation: CAFEGVSYEQYF.

In this sample, this clonotype turned up once. The CDR3 sequence is CASKRTWGLAYEQYF. The CDR3 nucleotides read TGTGCCAGCAAGCGAACCTGGGGACTCGCCTACGAGCAGTACTTC. The chain joins TRBV6-2 or TRBV6-3 to TRBJ2-7, with a possible D match to TRBD2 (6 bases). V was shortened by 7 bases and J by 2 bases, with 18 bases between the two germline ends. In germline, CDR1 is MNHEY, CDR2 SVGEGT. The CDR3 covers 15 residues.